A selection of T cell receptor beta chains follows, all from one sample in a study of vaccination and CD4 T cells after COVID-19. For these receptors, no antigen is known. Each CDR3 protein gets one entry after TCRdb re-called the PCR reads with MiXCR. The table has about 20,000 distinct CDR3 sequences, about 56% seen once. The sample here was CD4+ T cells from blood, cultured in vitro, taken before SARS-CoV-2 vaccination. Every receptor here comes from a human donor who had recovered from COVID-19. Both conserved end residues are part of each CDR3. The D gene is left open where the match is weak. For some rows the clone size is stated as once, few or many, or as a class when expanded; others skip it.

-	few	TRBV7-7	TRBJ2-2	TGTGCTAGCAGCCGCGCAGGCGGAGGGGGCGGGGAGCTGTTTTTT	CASSRAGGGGGELFF
TRBD2	-	TRBV15	TRBJ2-1	TGTGCCACCAGCAGAGATAGCGGGATAGGAGTAGGTGAGCAGTTCTTC	CATSRDSGIGVGEQFF
TRBD2	few	TRBV6-5	TRBJ2-7	TGTGCCAGCAGTTACCTTAGCGGGGGGAACTACGAGCAGTACTTC	CASSYLSGGNYEQYF
TRBD2	-	TRBV6-2/TRBV6-3	TRBJ2-7	TGTGCCAGCAGGATGAGCGGGACCTACGAGCAGTACTTC	CASRMSGTYEQYF
-	-	TRBV6-5	TRBJ2-3	TGTGCCAGCAGTTCCCTGTTGGAGTTTGTCGGCACAGATACGCAGTATTTT	CASSSLLEFVGTDTQYF
-	-	TRBV7-8	TRBJ2-7	TGTGCCAGCAGCTTATCTGGGTGGATTAGGTCCTCCTACGAGCAGTACTTC	CASSLSGWIRSSYEQYF
-	-	TRBV20-1	TRBJ2-1	TGCAGTGCTAGAGTTGGGCTAGTCTGGGACAATGAGCAGTTCTTC	CSARVGLVWDNEQFF
-	-	TRBV20-1	TRBJ2-1	TGCAGTGCTAGCGATACTAGCTCCTACAATGAGCAGTTCTTC	CSASDTSSYNEQFF
-	few	TRBV2	TRBJ1-5	TGTGCCAGCTCCGGGGGAGGGGGGCCTCAGCCCCAGCATTTT	CASSGGGGPQPQHF
-	-	TRBV27	TRBJ2-5	TGTGCCAGCAGTCGCCAGGTGGGGGACCCCCAGTACTTC	CASSRQVGDPQYF
TRBD2	-	TRBV7-9	TRBJ2-1	TGTGCCAGCAGCGTTAGCGGGACCTCCTACAATGAGCAGTTCTTC	CASSVSGTSYNEQFF
-	few	TRBV7-2	TRBJ2-7	TGTGCCAGCAGCTTAGGCCGGGACGGCTACGAGCAGTACTTC	CASSLGRDGYEQYF
-	-	TRBV20-1	TRBJ2-1	TGCAGTGCTAGAGATCCCGAAATTGGTCTGTTCTTC	CSARDPEIGLFF
TRBD2	-	TRBV19	TRBJ2-1	TGTGCCAGTAGTTCACTAGCGGGAGCACGGTCCTACAATGAGCAGTTCTTC	CASSSLAGARSYNEQFF
-	-	TRBV4-1	TRBJ1-2	TGCGCCAGCAGCCTAACCGGTCTGCCCGTGCCGACTAACTATGGCTACACCTTC	CASSLTGLPVPTNYGYTF
-	-	TRBV5-1	TRBJ2-5	TGCGCCAGCAGCTTGCTCGGGAGTGTGGACTTAGAGACCCAGTACTTC	CASSLLGSVDLETQYF
-	-	TRBV4-2	TRBJ1-3	TGTGCCAGCAGCCAAGAAAGTGGCTCTGGAAACACCATATATTTT	CASSQESGSGNTIYF
-	-	TRBV7-8	TRBJ2-2	TGTGCCAGCAGCCACGCTAGTAACACCGGGGAGCTGTTTTTT	CASSHASNTGELFF
-	-	TRBV28	TRBJ2-6	TGTGCCAGCAGTTTAATGCAGGGGGGAAGCTCTGGGGCCAACGTCCTGACTTTC	CASSLMQGGSSGANVLTF
-	few	TRBV6-7	TRBJ1-6	TGTGCCAGCAGTAAAAGTGGGGACGACCGGAATTCACCCCTCCACTTT	CASSKSGDDRNSPLHF
-	-	TRBV19	TRBJ2-5	TGTGCCAGTAGTATGGGAGAGACCCAGTACTTC	CASSMGETQYF
TRBD1	-	TRBV6-1	TRBJ1-2	TGTGCCAGCAGCCGGACAGGGGAATATGGCTACACCTTC	CASSRTGEYGYTF
-	-	TRBV20-1	TRBJ1-1	TGCAGTGGCCGGGAGGGGAACACTGAAGCTTTCTTT	CSGREGNTEAFF
TRBD1	-	TRBV27	TRBJ1-6	TGTGCCAGCAGTTTATCCTTTATCGGACAGGGGAGTAATTCACCCCTCCACTTT	CASSLSFIGQGSNSPLHF
-	-	TRBV10-3	TRBJ1-6	TGTGCCATCAGGAGGGACACCGGCTCACCCCTCCACTTT	CAIRRDTGSPLHF